Listed below are T cell receptor beta chains from one sample, sequenced in a study of blood T cell repertoires in COVID-19. The repertoire was sequenced with immunoSEQ multiplex PCR; TCRdb's copy has only in-frame clones and lacks some. The sample has about 48,000 clones, 70% to 90% seen once. Sample: peripheral blood. Receptors were obtained from a human donor in a cohort sampled during active COVID-19. The donor label of this sample is uncertain. The CDR3 runs from the conserved cysteine through the conserved F or W. The D gene is left open where the match is weak. Clone size is not always given. Where it is, it says once, few, many or a class for expanded clones.

>TRBJ2-2|TRBV7-3|.|.
CASSSLTGMNTGELFF
TGTGCCAGCAGCTCACTGACAGGAATGAACACCGGGGAGCTGTTTTTT
>TRBJ2-5|TRBV5-6|.|TRBD2
CASSLAGTTRKTQYF
TGTGCCAGCAGCTTGGCCGGGACTACGAGGAAGACCCAGTACTTC
>TRBJ1-2|TRBV5-8|.|.
CASSRQENYGYTF
TGTGCCAGCAGCAGACAGGAGAACTATGGCTACACCTTC
>TRBJ1-5|TRBV6-1|.|.
CASSESGGYQPQHF
TGTGCCAGCAGTGAATCGGGCGGGTATCAGCCCCAGCATTTT
>TRBJ1-1|TRBV2|.|.
CATSVHDTEAFF
TGTGCCACCTCTGTACATGACACTGAAGCTTTCTTT
>TRBJ2-4|TRBV3-1/TRBV3-2|.|.
CASSQAPEGIQYF
TGTGCCAGCAGCCAAGCCCCGGAGGGCATTCAGTACTTC
>TRBJ1-6|TRBV5-1|.|TRBD1
CASSLAWTGPNSPLHF
TGCGCCAGCAGCTTGGCCTGGACAGGGCCCAATTCACCCCTCCACTTT
>TRBJ1-6|TRBV21-1|.|.
CASSNSDDRGSSYNSPLHF
TGTGCCAGCAGCAATTCGGACGACAGGGGAAGCTCCTATAATTCACCCCTCCACTTT
>TRBJ1-1|TRBV13|.|.
CASSLRSPGKTEAFF
TGTGCCAGCAGCTTACGATCCCCAGGGAAAACTGAAGCTTTCTTT
>TRBJ1-4|TRBV9|.|TRBD1
CASSPHRGGEKLFF
TGTGCCAGCAGCCCCCACAGGGGTGGGGAAAAACTGTTTTTT
>TRBJ1-2|TRBV29-1|.|.
CSDGKNYGYTF
TGCAGCGACGGGAAAAACTATGGCTACACCTTC
>TRBJ2-3|TRBV4-1|.|.
CASSHPGADTQYF
TGCGCCAGCAGCCACCCCGGAGCAGATACGCAGTATTTT
>TRBJ2-2|TRBV4-1|.|.
CASSQDGATGELFF
TGCGCCAGCAGCCAAGATGGGGCGACCGGGGAGCTGTTTTTT
>TRBJ1-2|TRBV19|.|TRBD1
CASSVGQGAGYTF
TGTGCCAGTAGCGTGGGACAGGGGGCTGGCTACACCTTC
>TRBJ2-7|TRBV19|.|.
CASSPLGGESYEQYF
TGTGCCAGTAGCCCATTAGGGGGGGAATCTTACGAGCAGTACTTC
>TRBJ2-5|TRBV6-5|.|TRBD1
CASSYWDRQETQYF
TGTGCCAGCAGTTACTGGGACAGACAAGAGACCCAGTACTTC
>TRBJ2-1|TRBV5-1|.|TRBD2
CASSTQLAGEDEFF
TGCGCCAGCAGCACCCAACTAGCGGGGGAGGACGAGTTCTTC
>TRBJ1-5|TRBV6-5|once|.
CASREFSNQPQHF
TGTGCCAGCCGGGAGTTTAGCAATCAGCCCCAGCATTTT
>TRBJ2-5|TRBV27|few|.
CASYELRTQYF
TGTGCCAGCTATGAACTACGGACCCAGTACTTC
>TRBJ2-1|TRBV2|.|.
CAWGLTERTYNEQFF
TGTGCCTGGGGCTTGACAGAAAGAACCTACAATGAGCAGTTCTTC
>TRBJ2-1|TRBV7-2|.|TRBD1
CASSLDRGRAYNEQFF
TGTGCCAGCAGCCTCGACAGGGGGCGCGCCTACAATGAGCAGTTCTTC
>TRBJ1-2|TRBV5-1|.|.
CASSATGLANYGYTF
TGCGCCAGCAGCGCTACAGGGCTAGCTAACTATGGCTACACCTTC
>TRBJ2-2|TRBV9|.|.
CASSVGHRANTGELFF
TGTGCCAGCAGCGTAGGCCACAGGGCGAACACCGGGGAGCTGTTTTTT
>TRBJ2-3|TRBV7-9|.|.
CASSDRQTDTQYF
TGTGCCAGCAGCGACAGACAGACAGATACGCAGTATTTT
>TRBJ2-2|TRBV4-1|.|.
CASSQDRVDTGELFF
TGCGCCAGCAGCCAAGACAGGGTGGACACCGGGGAGCTGTTTTTT
>TRBJ2-2|TRBV12-3/TRBV12-4|.|.
CASSLLTGELFF
TGTGCCAGCAGTTTACTAACTGGGGAGCTGTTTTTT
>TRBJ1-5|TRBV30|.|.
CAWSTSYGNQPQHF
TGTGCCTGGAGTACCAGTTATGGCAATCAGCCCCAGCATTTT
>TRBJ2-3|TRBV4-1|.|TRBD1
CASSPPGQGADTQYF
TGCGCCAGCAGCCCCCCGGGGCAGGGGGCAGATACGCAGTATTTT
>TRBJ2-1|TRBV29-1|.|TRBD2
CSVDSNSGGRGEQFF
TGCAGCGTTGACTCCAATAGCGGGGGGCGGGGTGAGCAGTTCTTC
>TRBJ2-1|TRBV2|.|TRBD2
CASSQGLAGGGEQFF
TGTGCCAGCAGTCAAGGACTAGCGGGGGGCGGGGAGCAGTTCTTC
>TRBJ1-1|TRBV7-3|.|TRBD1
CASSQTGDTEAFF
TGTGCCAGCAGCCAAACAGGGGACACTGAAGCTTTCTTT
>TRBJ2-5|TRBV4-3|.|TRBD1
CASSLGTGEKETQYF
TGCGCCAGCAGCCTGGGGACAGGGGAGAAAGAGACCCAGTACTTC
>TRBJ2-3|TRBV2|.|.
CASSEPGMGTDTQYF
TGTGCCAGCAGTGAGCCAGGTATGGGCACAGATACGCAGTATTTT
>TRBJ1-2|TRBV5-1|.|.
CASSPSTGNYGYTF
TGCGCCAGCAGCCCGTCGACGGGAAACTATGGCTACACCTTC
>TRBJ1-5|TRBV6-5|.|.
CASIGQISNQPQHF
TGTGCCAGCATAGGACAGATTAGCAATCAGCCCCAGCATTTT
>TRBJ2-2|TRBV3-1/TRBV3-2|.|TRBD2
CASGGGGYTGELFF
TGTGCCAGCGGCGGCGGGGGGTACACCGGGGAGCTGTTTTTT
>TRBJ1-1|TRBV19|.|.
CASSGGTLQGTEAFF
TGTGCCAGTAGTGGCGGAACGCTTCAAGGCACTGAAGCTTTCTTT
>TRBJ2-1|TRBV29-1|once|TRBD2
CSVGSGGAINEQFF
TGCAGCGTTGGGAGCGGGGGGGCTATAAATGAGCAGTTCTTC
>TRBJ2-5|TRBV9|.|.
CASSLRDTETQYF
TGTGCCAGCAGCTTGAGGGACACGGAGACCCAGTACTTC
>TRBJ1-1|TRBV4-1|.|.
CASSLGEFSPEAFF
TGCGCCAGCAGCCTTGGGGAGTTCTCTCCTGAAGCTTTCTTT
>TRBJ1-5|TRBV19|.|TRBD1
CASARDRNQPQHF
TGTGCCAGTGCCCGGGACAGAAATCAGCCCCAGCATTTT
>TRBJ2-7|TRBV20-1|.|TRBD2
CSASVAGGSTINQYF
TGCAGTGCTAGTGTAGCGGGGGGCTCAACGATTAACCAGTACTTC
>TRBJ1-4|TRBV5-1|.|TRBD1
CASSLSPGQGNEKLFF
TGCGCCAGCAGCTTGAGTCCGGGACAGGGGAATGAAAAACTGTTTTTT
>TRBJ1-2|TRBV20-1|.|TRBD1
CSASSLDRFYGYTF
TGCAGTGCTAGTAGCCTGGACAGGTTCTATGGCTACACCTTC
>TRBJ2-1|TRBV6-5|few|TRBD1
CASGRQGAFNEQFF
TGTGCCAGCGGGAGACAGGGGGCTTTCAATGAGCAGTTCTTC
>TRBJ2-2|TRBV2|.|TRBD1
CASSLLRTGGFNSGELFF
TGTGCCAGCAGTCTACTTAGGACAGGGGGCTTCAACTCCGGGGAGCTGTTTTTT
>TRBJ2-1|TRBV9|.|TRBD1
CASSVEGRGSYNEQFF
TGTGCCAGCAGCGTAGAGGGCAGGGGGTCCTACAATGAGCAGTTCTTC
>TRBJ2-7|TRBV9|.|.
CASSLSGVNLYEQYF
TGTGCCAGCAGCTTATCGGGGGTAAATCTCTACGAGCAGTACTTC
>TRBJ1-3|TRBV2|.|.
CASIPGIAGNTIYF
TGTGCCAGCATTCCCGGGATAGCTGGAAACACCATATATTTT
>TRBJ1-1|TRBV2|.|.
CASTVGRNTEAFF
TGTGCCAGCACCGTCGGGAGGAACACTGAAGCTTTCTTT
>TRBJ1-5|TRBV7-6|.|.
CASSPGGNQPQHF
TGTGCCAGCAGCCCAGGGGGCAATCAGCCCCAGCATTTT
>TRBJ1-3|TRBV7-8|once|.
CASSPWGGSGNTIYF
TGTGCCAGCAGCCCATGGGGGGGCTCTGGAAACACCATATATTTT